The 18 T cell receptor beta chains in this list originate from one sample, sequenced in a study of blood T cell repertoires in COVID-19. Only in-frame clones appear in the TCRdb table, and some are missing; sequencing was by immunoSEQ multiplex PCR. The data show roughly 300,000 clones, roughly 91% seen once. The source material was PBMCs or T cells enriched from blood (not recorded which). These receptors all stem from a middle-aged woman with acute COVID-19.

The genes are TRBV6-2 or TRBV6-3 and TRBJ1-5; the D gene is possibly TRBD1 (6 bases). The CDR3 consists of 14 residues. V shed 0 bases and J shed 6 bases, with 9 bases lying between them. CDR1 and CDR2 (germline): MNHEY, SVGEGT. CDR3 nucleotides: TGTGCCAGCAGTTACTCTTGGGGGCGTCAGCCCCAGCATTTT. Residues: CASSYSWGRQPQHF.

This clone has only one observation. This chain joins TRBV6-5 and TRBJ2-7; maybe TRBD1 (6 bases). The V gene lost 7 bases and the J gene lost 8 bases, with 21 bases spanning the gap. Germline V gene lookup returns CDR1 MNHEY and CDR2 SVGAGI. The CDR3 covers 14 residues. In DNA form, the CDR3 reads TGTGCCAGCACCAACACCCCTACAGGGAGCCAGCAGTACTTC. It codes for CASTNTPTGSQQYF.

J is TRBJ2-1 and V is TRBV7-9; maybe TRBD2 (6 bases). Germline assignment: CDR1 SEHNR and CDR2 FQNEAQ (reference sequence). V was trimmed by 4 bases and J by 5 bases, leaving 18 bases between them. The CDR3 spans 16 residues. CDR3 protein: CASSSPLARADNEQFF. Written as DNA, the CDR3 is TGTGCCAGCAGCTCGCCCCTAGCGCGGGCCGACAATGAGCAGTTCTTC. Together with reference TRBV7-9 and TRBJ2-1, the CDR3 gives the full variable domain: DTGVSQNPRHKITKRGQNVTFRCDPISEHNRLYWYRQTLGQGPEFLTYFQNEAQLEKSRLLSDRFSAERPKGSFSTLEIQRTEQGDSAMYLCASSSPLARADNEQFFGPGTRLTVL.

This chain connects TRBV2 to TRBJ1-2, with TRBD1 as a possible D gene (5 bases). This CDR3 region has 16 residues. V was shortened by 5 bases and J by 1 base, with 17 bases between the two germline ends. Germline V lookup: CDR1 SNHLY, CDR2 FYNNEI. The CDR3 DNA is TGTGCCAGCAGTCTAAAGAAGTTACAGGTTAACTATGGCTACACCTTC. Translation gives CASSLKKLQVNYGYTF. The full variable domain, with the rest looked up from reference TRBV2 and TRBJ1-2, is EPEVTQTPSHQVTQMGQEVILRCVPISNHLYFYWYRQILGQKVEFLVSFYNNEISEKSEIFDDQFSVERPDGSNFTLKIRSTKLEDSAMYFCASSLKKLQVNYGYTFGSGTRLTVV.

CDR3 in amino acids: CASSQDLSLSVSEQFF. For the CDR3, the DNA is TGCGCCAGCAGCCAAGATCTATCTTTAAGTGTAAGTGAGCAGTTCTTC. This chain uses TRBV4-3 with TRBJ2-1; the D is unclear. The germline V gene encodes CDR1 LGHNA and CDR2 YSLEER. Trimming shortened V by 0 bases and J by 9 bases, and 18 bases separated the two germline ends. The length of the CDR3 is 16 residues.

The rearrangement links TRBV20-1 to TRBJ2-6, with D uncertain. V was clipped by 3 bases and J by 0 bases, with 6 bases between them. Germline V CDR1 and CDR2: DFQATT, SNEGSKA (reference sequence). This CDR3 is built from 14 residues. CDR3: CSASTDSGANVLTF. CDR3 in DNA: TGCAGTGCTAGTACAGACTCTGGGGCCAACGTCCTGACTTTC.

The chain combines TRBV28 with TRBJ1-2; 7 bases are shared with TRBD1. Trimming at V came to 2 bases and at J to 10 bases, leaving 4 bases not matched to a gene. CDR3 length: 12 residues. Per germline, CDR1 MDHEN and CDR2 SYDVKM. The CDR3 here is CASSLPRGIYTF. CDR3 nucleotide sequence: TGTGCCAGCAGTTTACCCAGGGGGATCTACACCTTC.

This chain uses TRBV28 with TRBJ1-1, with 10 nucleotides matching TRBD1. V gave up 5 bases and J gave up 5 bases; unmatched junction bases: 11. The CDR3 has 16 amino acids. Germline-derived CDR1 and CDR2 are MDHEN and SYDVKM. The CDR3 bases are TGTGCCAGCAGTGGCAATTGGGGGACAGGGGCTACTGAAGCTTTCTTT. Amino acids: CASSGNWGTGATEAFF.

The chain is built from TRBV4-3 and TRBJ1-2; 8 bases are a match to TRBD1. CDR3 length equals 15 residues. Germline assignment: CDR1 LGHNA and CDR2 YSLEER. The V and J ends lost 0 bases and 5 bases, in that order; junction bases with no gene match: 5. This CDR3 is CASSQEGTGSYGYTF. DNA for the CDR3: TGCGCCAGCAGCCAAGAAGGGACAGGATCATATGGCTACACCTTC.

V gene TRBV24-1 combines with J gene TRBJ2-2, with D maybe TRBD1 (6 bases). The CDR3 length is 17 residues. Trimming removed 5 bases at V and 4 bases at J, with 19 bases between. Germline V gene data show CDR1 as KGHDR and CDR2 as SFDVKD. The CDR3 sequence: CATSGPSGVRGTGELFF. CDR3 DNA: TGTGCCACCAGTGGCCCCTCAGGGGTACGGGGCACCGGGGAGCTGTTTTTT.

The chain couples TRBV15 to TRBJ2-3; 13 bases match TRBD2. CDR1 LNHNV and CDR2 YYDKDF come from the germline V gene (reference sequence). V shed 5 bases, J shed 4 bases, and the junction held 9 bases outside the gene matches. The CDR3 covers 17 residues. In nucleotides, the CDR3 is TGTGCCACCAGCCGTGGACTAGCGGGAGTTCGGGCAGATACGCAGTATTTT. This sequence encodes CATSRGLAGVRADTQYF. Full variable domain (missing parts from reference TRBV15 and TRBJ2-3): DAMVIQNPRYQVTQFGKPVTLSCSQTLNHNVMYWYQQKSSQAPKLLFHYYDKDFNNEADTPDNFQSRRPNTSFCFLDIRSPGLGDTAMYLCATSRGLAGVRADTQYFGPGTRLTVL.

This chain joins TRBV6-1 and TRBJ1-1, with D unclear. V gave up 2 bases and J gave up 0 bases, with 10 bases separating them. This CDR3 spans 15 amino acids. CDR1 is MNHNS, CDR2 SASEGT, per germline. The CDR3, as DNA: TGTGCCAGCAGTGAACAGGCGACTATGAACACTGAAGCTTTCTTT. The encoded protein is CASSEQATMNTEAFF.

CDR3 residues: CAWSAGGDQETQYF. The DNA for the CDR3 is TGTGCCTGGTCGGCGGGGGGCGACCAAGAGACCCAGTACTTC. The chain is built from TRBV30 and TRBJ2-5; 8 nucleotides match TRBD2. Germline lookup yields CDR1 GTSNPN and CDR2 SVGIG (reference sequence). This CDR3 comprises 14 residues. The trim removed 5 bases at V and 0 bases at J, leaving 5 bases unmatched.

The chain joins TRBV24-1 to TRBJ2-1; 9 bases match TRBD1. CDR1 and CDR2 from the germline V gene are KGHDR and SFDVKD. Trimming took 4 bases from V and 6 from J; bases not matched to a gene: 9. The CDR3 spans 16 residues. The CDR3 reads CATSDSRQGGSNEQFF. The CDR3 DNA follows: TGTGCCACCAGTGACTCTCGACAGGGGGGCAGCAATGAGCAGTTCTTC.

The chain joins TRBV19 to TRBJ1-5, with 9 positions matching TRBD1. Germline CDR1 and CDR2: LNHDA and SQIVND (reference sequence). The V segment lost 4 bases and the J segment 0 bases; nucleotides outside the gene matches: 7. The CDR3 length is 17 residues. Here the CDR3 DNA reads TGTGCCAGTAGTAGGACAGGGGTGGGATATAGCAATCAGCCCCAGCATTTT. It yields the protein CASSRTGVGYSNQPQHF.

The V gene is TRBV19, the J gene TRBJ1-2; 8 positions agree with TRBD1. This CDR3 is built from 17 residues. The germline V gene encodes CDR1 LNHDA and CDR2 SQIVND (reference sequence). The V gene end was trimmed by 6 bases and the J gene end by 1 base; junction bases not matched to a gene: 13. The CDR3 sequence is CASSVDRGGLVNYGYTF. The CDR3, as DNA: TGTGCCAGTAGCGTTGACAGGGGTGGGCTTGTTAACTATGGCTACACCTTC.

V and J are TRBV10-3 and TRBJ2-2; no reliable D call. This CDR3 contains 14 residues. CDR1 is ENHRY, CDR2 SYGVKD, per germline. V was clipped by 5 bases and J by 1 base, with 8 bases between them. The DNA for the CDR3 is TGTGCCATCAGTTCCCCAGGGAACACCGGGGAGCTGTTTTTT. Its protein product is CAISSPGNTGELFF.

This chain links TRBV6-1 with TRBJ1-1; tentatively, D is TRBD1 (6 bases). The germline CDR1 and CDR2 sequences are MNHNS and SASEGT. The CDR3 consists of 15 residues. Trimming took 2 bases from V and 4 from J, leaving 14 bases between them. The CDR3 here is CASSEKTGQITEAFF. The DNA of the CDR3 is TGTGCCAGCAGTGAAAAGACAGGCCAGATCACTGAAGCTTTCTTT.